This is a list of T cell receptor beta chains from one sample in a study of OX40 agonist ivuxolimab in advanced cancers. Profiling relied on immunoSEQ multiplex PCR, and the TCRdb table lists in-frame clones only, not all of them. This sample has 31,000 or so clones, with approximately 84% found just once. Sequenced material: CD4+ or CD8+ T cells sorted from blood, taken in a trial of the OX40 agonist ivuxolimab. The receptors derive from an adult with an advanced solid tumor such as melanoma, head and neck, liver or kidney cancer. CDR3s include the opening cysteine and the closing phenylalanine or tryptophan. A D gene is named only where the DNA matches it firmly. A clone size is listed for some rows: how often the clone was seen (once, few, many), or a class if it is expanded.

d_call	v_call	j_call	clone_size	cdr3_nt	cdr3_aa
-	TRBV28	TRBJ1-2	-	TGTGCCAGCAGTTTGGTCAGGGACTATGGCTACACCTTC	CASSLVRDYGYTF
-	TRBV4-3	TRBJ1-2	-	TGCGCCAGCAGCCAAGATAGGGGGGCCTCTAACTATGGCTACACCTTC	CASSQDRGASNYGYTF
-	TRBV27	TRBJ1-2	-	TGTGCCAGCAGTTCTGGGGCCCCAGCCAGCCGGGGCTACACCTTC	CASSSGAPASRGYTF
-	TRBV6-6	TRBJ1-1	-	TGTGCCAGCAGTTACAAGGAGAACACTGAAGCTTTCTTT	CASSYKENTEAFF
TRBD2	TRBV27	TRBJ2-3	-	TGTGCCAGCAGTTCGTCTGCGGGAGGAATGACAGATACGCAGTATTTT	CASSSSAGGMTDTQYF
TRBD1	TRBV2	TRBJ1-2	few	TGTGCCAGCAGCCTGCAGGGGGCATACGATGGCTACACCTTC	CASSLQGAYDGYTF
-	TRBV7-6	TRBJ2-7	-	TGTGCCAGCAGCTTAAGCGGCGCCCCCTACGAGCAGTACTTC	CASSLSGAPYEQYF
-	TRBV19	TRBJ2-7	-	TGTGCCAGTAGTATAGGTGACAGCGAGGCCTACGAGCAGTACTTC	CASSIGDSEAYEQYF
-	TRBV19	TRBJ2-3	-	TGTGCCAGTAGTATGAAGGGAGCCAGCACAGATACGCAGTATTTT	CASSMKGASTDTQYF
-	TRBV6-5	TRBJ1-1	-	TGTGCCAGCAGCCAACCCGAGGGCTGGGGGGCTGAAGCTTTCTTT	CASSQPEGWGAEAFF
-	TRBV7-8	TRBJ1-1	-	TGTGCCAGCAGCCTTTTTGTCGTCGGGGTTGAAGCTTTCTTT	CASSLFVVGVEAFF
-	TRBV2	TRBJ2-7	-	TGTGCCAGCAGAGATGGGGGTGGTTCGAACTACGAGCAGTACTTC	CASRDGGGSNYEQYF
TRBD2	TRBV5-3	TRBJ2-1	-	TGTGCCAGAAGCTGGACTAGCGGGATGTCCTCCAATGAGCAGTTCTTC	CARSWTSGMSSNEQFF
TRBD1	TRBV27	TRBJ1-5	-	TGTGCCAGCAGCAAAACAGGGGTAAATCAGCCCCAGCATTTT	CASSKTGVNQPQHF
TRBD1	TRBV7-9	TRBJ1-4	-	TGTGCCAGCAGCGAAGACAGGGTACAAGAAAAACTGTTTTTT	CASSEDRVQEKLFF
-	TRBV13	TRBJ1-1	-	TGTGCCAGCACCCGGACGGCGAACACTGAAGCTTTCTTT	CASTRTANTEAFF
TRBD1	TRBV11-3	TRBJ2-5	-	TGTGCCAGCAGCTCGGGACAGGGGGTGGGTGAGACCCAGTACTTC	CASSSGQGVGETQYF
-	TRBV5-5	TRBJ2-7	-	TGTGCCAGCAGCTTGAGAGCGTGGGGATTCGGATACGAGCAGTACTTC	CASSLRAWGFGYEQYF
-	TRBV4-3	TRBJ2-7	-	TGCGCCAGCAGCGTATCCTGGACAGTTAGCTCCTACGAGCAGTACTTC	CASSVSWTVSSYEQYF
-	TRBV5-1	TRBJ2-1	-	TGCGCCAGCAGCTTGGTTCGGAGCTCCTACAATGAGCAGTTCTTC	CASSLVRSSYNEQFF
-	TRBV15	TRBJ2-3	-	TGTGCCACCAGCTCCGACCGAGGAGGCACAGATACGCAGTATTTT	CATSSDRGGTDTQYF
-	TRBV7-9	TRBJ1-2	-	TGTGCCAGCAGCTTAGACGATCCTGGGTTCTATGGCTACACCTTC	CASSLDDPGFYGYTF
TRBD1	TRBV10-2	TRBJ2-7	-	TGCGCCAGCACACAGGGGGCGAGGTCCTACGAGCAGTACTTC	CASTQGARSYEQYF
-	TRBV2	TRBJ1-5	medium-sized	TGTGCCAGCAGTTTGACTGTAGATAGCAATCAGCCCCAGCATTTT	CASSLTVDSNQPQHF
-	TRBV2	TRBJ2-7	-	TGTGCCAGCGGGTGGAGCTCCTACGAGCAGTACTTC	CASGWSSYEQYF
-	TRBV7-9	TRBJ2-7	-	TGTGCCAGCAGCCAAACGGGATCCTACGAGCAGTACTTC	CASSQTGSYEQYF
TRBD1	TRBV5-5	TRBJ2-4	-	TGTGCCAGCAGCCAGGACAGGCCGGCCAAAAACATTCAGTACTTC	CASSQDRPAKNIQYF
-	TRBV10-2	TRBJ1-6	-	TGCGCCAGCAGCCAAAGGGACATTTATAATTCACCCCTCCACTTT	CASSQRDIYNSPLHF
-	TRBV6-6	TRBJ2-7	-	TGTGCCAGCAGTACCCGAGGGCCCAAAACCTACGAGCAGTACTTC	CASSTRGPKTYEQYF
-	TRBV5-6	TRBJ1-1	-	TGTGCCAGCAGCTTAGAGGGAGGTGAAGCTTTCTTT	CASSLEGGEAFF
-	TRBV20-1	TRBJ2-7	-	TGCAGTGCCTATGGTCCATACGAGCAGTACTTC	CSAYGPYEQYF
TRBD1	TRBV13	TRBJ1-2	-	TGTGCCAGCAGTTCCGGGACAGGGGCCAGGTTATCTCCTCTTAACTATGGCTACACCTTC	CASSSGTGARLSPLNYGYTF
-	TRBV19	TRBJ2-7	-	TGTGCCAGTAGTATGGGCAGGGGCATGTACGAGCAGTACTTC	CASSMGRGMYEQYF
-	TRBV10-3	TRBJ2-2	medium-sized	TGTGCCATCAGGGGGAGAGGGGACACCGGGGAGCTGTTTTTT	CAIRGRGDTGELFF